Listed below are T cell receptor beta chains from one sample, sequenced in a study of cytomegalovirus exposure and HLA in healthy donors. The method was immunoSEQ multiplex PCR; TCRdb's version includes in-frame clones alone and lacks a portion of them. The sample has 100,000 to 150,000 clones, roughly 88% seen once; the top ten hold 2.5% to 3%. Sequencing was performed on PBMCs. The receptor set was obtained from a woman aged 18-29 years in good health and CMV-seropositive. The conserved cysteine and the conserved F or W are not part of the CDR3 here.

V gene: TRBV7-9; J gene: TRBJ2-5; CDR3 protein: ASSLSGTGRETQY
V gene: TRBV19; J gene: TRBJ1-1; CDR3 protein: ASSTTENTEAF
V gene: TRBV27; J gene: TRBJ2-1; CDR3 protein: ASSLPRDNEQF
V gene: TRBV27; J gene: TRBJ1-2; CDR3 protein: ASSDRGFGGYT
V gene: TRBV9; J gene: TRBJ1-4; CDR3 protein: ASSSYGGTGAEKLF
V gene: TRBV27; J gene: TRBJ1-2; CDR3 protein: ASKRDIGGYT
V gene: TRBV27; J gene: TRBJ2-2; CDR3 protein: ASRLFGTDTGGLF
V gene: TRBV9; J gene: TRBJ2-2; CDR3 protein: ASSGLTGELF
V gene: TRBV5-6; J gene: TRBJ2-3; CDR3 protein: ASTWADDTQY
V gene: TRBV6-5; J gene: TRBJ1-3; CDR3 protein: ASSYAGYSPGNTIY
V gene: TRBV5-1; J gene: TRBJ1-1; CDR3 protein: ASSYGQGRPEAF
V gene: TRBV2; J gene: TRBJ1-1; CDR3 protein: ASTLRGLATEAF
V gene: TRBV7-7; J gene: TRBJ2-1; CDR3 protein: ASSLEQGANEQF
V gene: TRBV7-6; J gene: TRBJ2-3; CDR3 protein: ASSQMATDTQY
V gene: TRBV5-1; J gene: TRBJ2-6; CDR3 protein: ASSLYSGANVLT
V gene: TRBV4-1; J gene: TRBJ1-4; CDR3 protein: ASSQDSGYTNEKLF
V gene: TRBV5-4; J gene: TRBJ2-5; CDR3 protein: ASSLGLAGETQY
V gene: TRBV4-1; J gene: TRBJ2-1; CDR3 protein: ASSRLLAADEQF
V gene: TRBV9; J gene: TRBJ1-1; CDR3 protein: ASSVRPAGAGYTEAF
V gene: TRBV19; J gene: TRBJ1-2; CDR3 protein: ASSASTGGSGGYT
V gene: TRBV5-5; J gene: TRBJ2-7; CDR3 protein: ASSLVAGIVY
V gene: TRBV11-3; J gene: TRBJ2-7; CDR3 protein: ASSPPSSYEQY
V gene: TRBV27; J gene: TRBJ2-7; CDR3 protein: ASSERGAYEQY
V gene: TRBV7-9; J gene: TRBJ1-5; CDR3 protein: SSSFITGWNQPQH
V gene: TRBV5-1; J gene: TRBJ2-3; CDR3 protein: ASSPSPGTDTQY
V gene: TRBV25-1; J gene: TRBJ1-1; CDR3 protein: ASSPRGWETEAF
V gene: TRBV19; J gene: TRBJ2-4; CDR3 protein: ASSDEAGPPRNIQY
V gene: TRBV7-8; J gene: TRBJ2-1; CDR3 protein: ASSPHGQGHEQF
V gene: TRBV4-1; J gene: TRBJ2-1; CDR3 protein: ASSHQALAHSYNEQF
V gene: TRBV7-9; J gene: TRBJ2-5; CDR3 protein: ASSSWTSGGARETQY
V gene: TRBV4-2; J gene: TRBJ2-2; CDR3 protein: ASSQTSGGPAGELF
V gene: TRBV7-5; J gene: TRBJ2-1; CDR3 protein: ARSPGTPNEQF
V gene: TRBV9; J gene: TRBJ2-2; CDR3 protein: ASSVLAERGGSGELF